These 8 T cell receptor beta chains were all obtained from the same sample, sequenced in a study of Ad26.COV2.S vaccination and SARS-CoV-2 variants (dated by TCRdb to the early 2020s). Library construction relied on the immunoSEQ multiplex PCR assay. This is the immuneACCESS table as TCRdb keeps it, with only in-frame sequences that have V and J called. A part of the clones is gone; compared with another copy, unresolved V genes explain less than half, and the rest is unexplained. For this sample the table gives 430,000 or so clones, of which about nine tenths were detected only once. The ten largest clones represent about 12% of the sample. According to the study, the label for this sample's treatment or condition signals: 19 received Ad26.COV2.S at low or high dose, single or two shots; about 5 received placebo; per-sample allocation not given. For vaccine and placebo recipients, the sequenced repertoires came from samples collected on day 63 after the first injection.

Sequencing was performed on peripheral blood, taken in a trial of Ad26.COV2.S vaccine versus placebo. The receptor set was obtained from a person between 18 and 65 years old who received the Ad26.COV2.S COVID-19 vaccine or a placebo.

This chain joins TRBV5-1 and TRBJ2-1; D is possibly TRBD1 (6 bases). Germline CDR1 reads SGHRS; CDR2 reads YFSETQ. V shed 0 bases and J shed 6 bases, with 13 bases lying between them. The CDR3 runs 15 residues. CDR3 DNA: TGCGCCAGCAGCTTGGAGCCAGGGGTAGGCAATGAGCAGTTCTTC. Translated: CASSLEPGVGNEQFF.

The chain is built from TRBV5-1 and TRBJ2-3, with D hard to call. Trimming cost V 5 bases and J 4 bases, with 11 bases left between them. CDR3 length equals 13 residues. Germline V gene sequence: CDR1 SGHRS, CDR2 YFSETQ. The CDR3 loop is CASSDLGADTQYF. The DNA for the CDR3 is TGCGCCAGCAGTGACCTTGGGGCAGATACGCAGTATTTT. The full variable domain, rest sourced from reference TRBV5-1 and TRBJ2-3, is KAGVTQTPRYLIKTRGQQVTLSCSPISGHRSVSWYQQTPGQGLQFLFEYFSETQRNKGNFPGRFSGRQFSNSRSEMNVSTLELGDSALYLCASSDLGADTQYFGPGTRLTVL.

This clone was counted a few times. The chain recombines TRBV28 with TRBJ2-5; D gene ambiguous. This CDR3 contains 12 residues. Germline V gene data show CDR1 as MDHEN and CDR2 as SYDVKM. V was shortened by 2 bases and J by 4 bases, with 5 bases between the two germline ends. CDR3 nucleotide sequence: TGTGCCAGCAGTTTACGGGCAGAGACCCAGTACTTC. Its protein is CASSLRAETQYF.

V usage is TRBV11-2 and J usage is TRBJ1-2; TRBD1 matches 10 bases. The CDR3 length is 17 residues. Trimming removed 0 bases from V and 6 bases from J; junction bases left unmatched: 10. Germline V gene lookup returns CDR1 SGHAT and CDR2 FQNNGV. CDR3 DNA sequence: TGTGCCAGCAGCTTAGACCCCGACAGGGGGCGGGAAAATGGCTACACCTTC. Protein product: CASSLDPDRGRENGYTF.

This clone was seen a single time. The chain couples TRBV7-8 to TRBJ2-3; no reliable D call. The CDR3 loop spans 11 amino acids. The V and J ends lost 3 bases and 6 bases respectively, with 4 bases between them. Germline V lookup: CDR1 SGHVS, CDR2 FQNEAQ. CDR3 residues: CASSLYDTQYF. For the CDR3, the DNA is TGTGCCAGCAGCTTGTATGATACGCAGTATTTT.

J is TRBJ2-1 and V is TRBV16; tentatively, D is TRBD1 or TRBD2 (6 bases each). Germline V lookup: CDR1 KGHSY, CDR2 FQNENV. The CDR3 has 15 amino acids. Trimming shortened V by 0 bases and J by 5 bases, and 11 bases separated the two germline ends. Here the CDR3 DNA reads TGTGCCAGCAGCCAATCTACCGGGGGCAACAATGAGCAGTTCTTC. Its translation is CASSQSTGGNNEQFF.

This clone was seen once. The CDR3 DNA sequence: TGCGCCAGCGCCCAAACAGGAGTAGGAGCAACTAATGAAAAACTGTTTTTT. It translates to CASAQTGVGATNEKLFF. This chain links TRBV5-1 with TRBJ1-4; possible D gene TRBD1, 5 bases. The CDR3 spans 17 residues. With 7 bases removed from V and 0 bases from J, the gap between germline ends came to 19 bases. Germline-derived CDR1 and CDR2 are SGHRS and YFSETQ. Supplemented by reference TRBV5-1 and TRBJ1-4, the full variable domain reads KAGVTQTPRYLIKTRGQQVTLSCSPISGHRSVSWYQQTPGQGLQFLFEYFSETQRNKGNFPGRFSGRQFSNSRSEMNVSTLELGDSALYLCASAQTGVGATNEKLFFGSGTQLSVL.

The chain employs TRBV11-1 and TRBJ2-3; 7 bases are a match to TRBD2. CDR3 length: 15 residues. V gave up 2 bases and J gave up 1 base; unmatched junction bases: 3. Germline V gene sequence: CDR1 SGHAT, CDR2 FQDESV (reference sequence). DNA of the CDR3: TGTGCCAGCAGCTTAAGGCTAGCGGGCACAGATACGCAGTATTTT. It codes for CASSLRLAGTDTQYF.